This T cell receptor (beta chain) was sequenced in a study of cytomegalovirus exposure and HLA in healthy donors. Study summary: Earlier results showed some 120 million unique TCR beta sequences derived from some 190 million T cells.

This CDR3 is built from 16 residues. Trimming shortened V by 6 bases and J by 3 bases, and 18 bases separated the two germline ends. Germline CDR1 SEHNR, CDR2 FQNEAQ (reference sequence). There were likely unrecorded immune exposures, though donors were nominally healthy when sampled. The PCR had 60 Vbeta and 13 Jbeta primers. TCRdb's table, derived via immunoSEQ multiplex PCR, lists solely in-frame clones and lacks some. Here the sample spans approximately 150,000 clones, around 76% being singletons. The sequencing input was PBMCs. The V call is TRBV7-9, the J call TRBJ2-4; D ambiguous. The source is a man aged 40-49 years in good health and CMV-seronegative. CDR3 in DNA: TGTGCCAGCAGACCCCTGCCTGACCCGGGCAAAAACATTCAGTACTTC. It is translated as CASRPLPDPGKNIQYF.